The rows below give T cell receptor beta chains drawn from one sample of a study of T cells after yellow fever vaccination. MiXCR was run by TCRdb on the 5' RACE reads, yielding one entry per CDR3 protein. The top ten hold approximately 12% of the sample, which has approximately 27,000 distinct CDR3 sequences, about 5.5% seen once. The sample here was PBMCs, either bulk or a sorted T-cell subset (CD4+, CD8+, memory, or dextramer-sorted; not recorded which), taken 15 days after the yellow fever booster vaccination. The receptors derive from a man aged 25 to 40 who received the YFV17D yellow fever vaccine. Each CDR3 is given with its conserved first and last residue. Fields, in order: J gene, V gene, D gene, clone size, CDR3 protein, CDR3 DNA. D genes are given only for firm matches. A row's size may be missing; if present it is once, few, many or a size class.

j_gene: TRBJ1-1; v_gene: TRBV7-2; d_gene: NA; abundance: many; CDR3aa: CASSLLGTGSWITEAFF; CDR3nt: TGTGCCAGCAGCTTATTAGGAACAGGGTCATGGATCACTGAAGCTTTCTTT
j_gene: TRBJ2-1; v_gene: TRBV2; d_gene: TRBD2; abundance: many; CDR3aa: CGGSSTGYNEQFF; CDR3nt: TGTGGCGGGAGTTCAACGGGCTACAATGAGCAGTTCTTC
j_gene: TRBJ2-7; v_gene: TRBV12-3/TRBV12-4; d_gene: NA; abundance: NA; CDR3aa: CASGSSTYEQYF; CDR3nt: TGTGCCAGCGGGTCCTCCACCTACGAGCAGTACTTC
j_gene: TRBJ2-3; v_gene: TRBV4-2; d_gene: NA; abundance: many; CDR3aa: CASSQGAGTWQYF; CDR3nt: TGTGCCAGCAGCCAAGGCGCGGGGACATGGCAGTATTTT
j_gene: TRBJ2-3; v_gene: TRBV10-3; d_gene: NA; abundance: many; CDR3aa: CAVLAGRDADTQYF; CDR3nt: TGTGCCGTATTAGCAGGGCGCGACGCAGATACGCAGTATTTT
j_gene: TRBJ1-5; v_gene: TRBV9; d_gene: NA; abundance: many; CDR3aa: CASSVGGYGQPQHF; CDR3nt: TGTGCCAGCAGCGTAGGGGGGTACGGTCAGCCCCAGCATTTT
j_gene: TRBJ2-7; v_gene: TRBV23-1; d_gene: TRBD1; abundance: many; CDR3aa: CASRPGTGAYEQYF; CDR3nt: TGCGCCAGCAGGCCCGGGACAGGGGCCTACGAGCAGTACTTC
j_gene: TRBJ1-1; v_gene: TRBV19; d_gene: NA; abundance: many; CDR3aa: CASSMGPTLEGAEAFF; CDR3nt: TGTGCCAGTAGTATGGGCCCTACTTTGGAAGGGGCTGAAGCTTTCTTT
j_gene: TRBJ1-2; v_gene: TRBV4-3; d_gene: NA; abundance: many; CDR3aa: CASSPVATVGYGYTF; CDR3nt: TGCGCCAGCAGCCCAGTGGCCACGGTGGGTTATGGCTACACCTTC
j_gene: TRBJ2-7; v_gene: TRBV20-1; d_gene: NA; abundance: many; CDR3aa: CSAPRGSSYEQYF; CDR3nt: TGCAGTGCCCCCCGGGGTAGCTCCTACGAGCAGTACTTC
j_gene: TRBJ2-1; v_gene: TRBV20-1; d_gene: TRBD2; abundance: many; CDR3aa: CSARLLAAYNEQFF; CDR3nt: TGCAGTGCTAGATTACTAGCGGCCTACAATGAGCAGTTCTTC
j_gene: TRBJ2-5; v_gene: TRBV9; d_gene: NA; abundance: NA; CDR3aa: CASSVAPGIGETQYF; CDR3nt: TGTGCCAGCAGCGTAGCCCCAGGGATTGGAGAGACCCAGTACTTC
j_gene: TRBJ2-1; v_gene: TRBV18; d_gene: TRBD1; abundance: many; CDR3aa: CASSPEQGFIDEQFF; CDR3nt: TGTGCCAGCTCACCCGAACAGGGGTTTATCGATGAGCAGTTCTTC
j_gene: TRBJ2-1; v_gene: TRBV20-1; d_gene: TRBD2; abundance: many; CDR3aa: CSARGGGPKNEQFF; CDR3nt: TGCAGTGCTAGAGGGGGAGGGCCCAAAAATGAGCAGTTCTTC
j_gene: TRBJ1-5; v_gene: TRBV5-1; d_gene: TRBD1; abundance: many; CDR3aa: CASSLDGGAGGSQPQHF; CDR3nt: TGCGCCAGCAGCTTGGATGGTGGGGCAGGGGGGTCTCAGCCCCAGCATTTT
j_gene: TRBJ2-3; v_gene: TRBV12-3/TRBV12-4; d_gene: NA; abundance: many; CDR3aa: CASSFAVSRDTQYF; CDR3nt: TGTGCCAGCAGTTTCGCCGTGAGCAGAGATACGCAGTATTTT
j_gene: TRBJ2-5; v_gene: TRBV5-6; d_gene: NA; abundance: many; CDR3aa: CASTNPGAGQETQYF; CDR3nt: TGTGCCAGCACCAACCCAGGGGCAGGCCAAGAGACCCAGTACTTC
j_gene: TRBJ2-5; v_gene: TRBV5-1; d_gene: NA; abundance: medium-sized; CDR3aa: CASSRLGNGETQYF; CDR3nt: TGCGCCAGCAGCCGGCTGGGGAATGGAGAGACCCAGTACTTC
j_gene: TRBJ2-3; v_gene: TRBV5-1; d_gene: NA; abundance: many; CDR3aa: CASSLAFADTQYF; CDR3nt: TGCGCCAGCAGCTTGGCCTTCGCAGATACGCAGTATTTT
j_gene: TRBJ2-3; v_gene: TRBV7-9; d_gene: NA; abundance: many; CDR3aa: CASSSQLAARADTQYF; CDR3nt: TGTGCCAGCAGCTCCCAATTAGCGGCCCGGGCAGATACGCAGTATTTT
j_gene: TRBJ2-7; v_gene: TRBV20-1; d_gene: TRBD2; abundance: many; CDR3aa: CSARVVGGAIEQYF; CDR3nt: TGCAGTGCTAGAGTGGTCGGGGGGGCTATCGAGCAGTACTTC
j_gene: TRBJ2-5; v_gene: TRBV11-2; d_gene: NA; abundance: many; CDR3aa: CASSLDRRGPQETQYF; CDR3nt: TGTGCCAGCAGCTTAGATCGGCGGGGGCCACAAGAGACCCAGTACTTC
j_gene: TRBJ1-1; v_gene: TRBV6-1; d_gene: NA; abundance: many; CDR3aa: CASSEEGWTEAFF; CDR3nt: TGTGCCAGCAGTGAAGAGGGGTGGACTGAAGCTTTCTTT
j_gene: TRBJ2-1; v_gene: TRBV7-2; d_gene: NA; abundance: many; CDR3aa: CASSRGDEQFF; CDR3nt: TGTGCCAGCAGCCGTGGGGATGAGCAGTTCTTC
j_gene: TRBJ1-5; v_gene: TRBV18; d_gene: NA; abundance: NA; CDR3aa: CASSRQSGPNQPQHF; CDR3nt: TGTGCCAGCTCACGACAATCCGGGCCCAATCAGCCCCAGCATTTT
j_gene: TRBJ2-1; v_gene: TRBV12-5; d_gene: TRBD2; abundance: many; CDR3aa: CASGPPPRGDNEQFF; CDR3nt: TGTGCTAGTGGTCCTCCCCCCCGGGGGGACAATGAGCAGTTCTTC
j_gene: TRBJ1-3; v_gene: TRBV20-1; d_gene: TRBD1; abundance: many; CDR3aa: CSARVQGAVGNTIYF; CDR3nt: TGCAGTGCTAGAGTCCAGGGGGCAGTTGGAAACACCATATATTTT
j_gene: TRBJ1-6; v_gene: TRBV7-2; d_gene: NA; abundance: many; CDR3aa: CASSPKSSYNSPLHF; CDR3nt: TGTGCCAGCAGTCCGAAGAGCTCCTATAATTCACCCCTCCACTTT
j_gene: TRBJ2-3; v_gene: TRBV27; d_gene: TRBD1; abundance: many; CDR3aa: CASSLLRTGVEYF; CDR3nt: TGTGCCAGCAGTTTACTACGGACAGGGGTGGAGTATTTT
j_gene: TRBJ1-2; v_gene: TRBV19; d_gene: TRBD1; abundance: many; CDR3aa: CASDGTANYGYTF; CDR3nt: TGTGCCAGTGACGGGACAGCTAACTATGGCTACACCTTC
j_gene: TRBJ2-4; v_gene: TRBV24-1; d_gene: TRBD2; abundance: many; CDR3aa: CATSELLAGGKNIQYF; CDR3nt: TGTGCCACCAGTGAATTACTAGCGGGAGGGAAAAACATTCAGTACTTC
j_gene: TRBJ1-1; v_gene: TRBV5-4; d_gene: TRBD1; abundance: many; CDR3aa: CASSHTGENTEAFF; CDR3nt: TGTGCCAGCAGCCACACAGGGGAGAACACTGAAGCTTTCTTT
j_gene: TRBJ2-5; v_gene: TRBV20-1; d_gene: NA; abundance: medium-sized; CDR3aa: CSAKGTARQETQYF; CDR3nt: TGCAGTGCTAAAGGGACGGCCCGACAAGAGACCCAGTACTTC
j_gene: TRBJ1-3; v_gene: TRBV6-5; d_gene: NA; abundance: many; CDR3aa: CASSMGLSGNTIYF; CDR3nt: TGTGCCAGCAGTATGGGACTCTCTGGAAACACCATATATTTT
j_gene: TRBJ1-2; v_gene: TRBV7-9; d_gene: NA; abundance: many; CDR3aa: CASSLAAVKGYTF; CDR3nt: TGTGCCAGCAGCTTAGCGGCGGTAAAAGGCTACACCTTC
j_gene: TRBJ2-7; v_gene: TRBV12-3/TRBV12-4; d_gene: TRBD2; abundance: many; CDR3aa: CASTRLAGAYEQYF; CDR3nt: TGTGCCAGCACTCGACTAGCGGGGGCCTACGAGCAGTACTTC
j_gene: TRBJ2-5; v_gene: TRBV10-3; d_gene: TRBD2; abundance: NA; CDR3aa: CAISDRTSGKDRRETQYF; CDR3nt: TGTGCCATCAGTGACCGGACTAGCGGGAAGGACCGGCGGGAGACCCAGTACTTC
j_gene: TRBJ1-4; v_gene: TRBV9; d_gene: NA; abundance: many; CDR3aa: CASSVQALGEKLFF; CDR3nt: TGTGCCAGCAGCGTACAGGCCCTGGGGGAAAAACTGTTTTTT